Each of the 4 T cell receptor beta chains below was sequenced from the same sample in a study of cytomegalovirus exposure and HLA in healthy donors. Amplification used 60 Vbeta primers and 13 Jbeta primers. TCRdb's table, derived via immunoSEQ multiplex PCR, lists solely in-frame clones and lacks some. The sample yields 160,000 or so clones, around three quarters seen once. Specimen: PBMCs. All receptors come from a man between 40 and 49 years old in good health and CMV-seronegative.

This chain uses TRBV13 with TRBJ2-7, with 9 positions matching TRBD1. The CDR3 loop spans 14 amino acids. J gave up 4 bases and V 5 bases, and 6 bases lay outside the gene matches. CDR1 is PRHDT, CDR2 FYEKMQ, per germline (reference sequence). The CDR3 is CASSEQDRGYEQYF. The CDR3 nucleotides are TGTGCCAGCAGCGAACAGGACAGGGGTTACGAGCAGTACTTC.

The chain has TRBV19 and TRBJ2-2; 9 nucleotides line up with TRBD2. CDR1 and CDR2 from the germline V gene are LNHDA and SQIVND (reference sequence). Trimming took 3 bases from V and 1 from J; bases not matched to a gene: 3. This CDR3 comprises 16 residues. The CDR3 spells CASSILLAGNTGELFF. The CDR3 DNA reads TGTGCCAGTAGTATTCTACTAGCGGGGAACACCGGGGAGCTGTTTTTT.

The chain combines TRBV18 with TRBJ2-5, with 8 nucleotides matching TRBD1. Germline V CDR1 and CDR2: KGHSH, LQKENI. The CDR3 loop spans 15 amino acids. With V trimmed by 3 bases and J by 3 bases, 6 bases remained unmatched. The CDR3 reads CASSPYTGGEETQYF. The CDR3 DNA reads TGTGCCAGCTCACCTTACACAGGGGGAGAAGAGACCCAGTACTTC.

The rearrangement uses TRBV5-4 and TRBJ2-1; 11 nucleotides agree with TRBD2. The CDR3 has 15 residues. Germline values: CDR1 SGHNT, CDR2 YYREEE (reference sequence). Losses at the gene ends were 1 base for V and 7 bases for J; bases not matched to a gene: 4. CDR3 protein: CASSLLAGGPNEQFF. The CDR3 DNA sequence: TGTGCCAGCAGCTTGTTAGCGGGAGGGCCAAATGAGCAGTTCTTC.